These 29 T cell receptor beta chains were sequenced from one sample in a study of T cells in Graves' hyperthyroidism and ophthalmopathy. The source material, RNA transcripts, was used to amplify TCR beta CDR3 regions. An initial round of RT-PCR targeting the TCR CDR3 relied on the HTBI primer set. TCRdb reanalysed the multiplex PCR reads using MiXCR and keeps one entry per CDR3 protein. The sample lists fewer than 650,000 distinct CDR3 sequences, over 12% occurring once. Sequenced input: blood. The receptors originated from a woman under 30 with Graves' ophthalmopathy.

The chain couples TRBV30 to TRBJ1-4; TRBD1 agrees at 9 bases. This CDR3 region has 16 residues. The J segment lost 2 bases and the V segment lost 5 bases, leaving 9 bases of the junction unmatched. CDR1 and CDR2 from the germline V gene are GTSNPN and SVGIG (reference sequence). CDR3 in amino acids: CAWGKQGAFTNEKLFF. The CDR3, as DNA: TGTGCCTGGGGGAAACAGGGGGCGTTTACTAATGAAAAACTGTTTTTT.

The chain joins TRBV12-3 or TRBV12-4 to TRBJ2-1; TRBD2 aligns across 14 bases. This CDR3 is 17 amino acids long. V was pared by 5 bases and J by 6 bases, with 9 bases of the junction left unmatched. The CDR3 is CASSPSPGTSGGNEQFF. DNA of the CDR3: TGTGCCAGCAGTCCCTCCCCCGGGACTAGCGGGGGCAATGAGCAGTTCTTC.

Only a few counts were recorded for this clonotype. This chain connects TRBV20-1 to TRBJ1-1; D unresolved. From germline, CDR1 is DFQATT and CDR2 SNEGSKA (reference sequence). The CDR3 length is 15 residues. Trimming cost V 0 bases and J 8 bases, with 19 bases left between them. CDR3 residues: CSARDGSRGNLEAFF. The CDR3 DNA follows: TGCAGTGCTAGAGATGGGAGTCGAGGGAATCTCGAAGCTTTCTTT.

Regarding this clonotype: This could be a read error, since a much larger clone is one nucleotide away. The rearrangement links TRBV3-1 to TRBJ2-7, with 12 nucleotides matching TRBD2. Trimming removed 0 bases from V and 7 bases from J; junction bases left unmatched: 13. Germline V CDR1 and CDR2: LGHDT, YNNKEL (reference sequence). The CDR3 consists of 18 residues. This CDR3 reads CASSQDSLAGGIGHEQYF. The DNA of the CDR3 is TGTGCCAGCAGCCAAGATAGCCTAGCGGGAGGGATCGGGCATGAGCAGTACTTC.

The table lists this clonotype with a few counts. This chain connects TRBV7-9 to TRBJ2-5, with a weak D call TRBD2 (6 bases). Deletions cut 5 bases from V and 1 base from J, with 17 bases between. The CDR3 runs 16 residues. Germline lookup yields CDR1 SEHNR and CDR2 FQNEAQ (reference sequence). As DNA, the CDR3 is TGTGCCAGCAGCCCGCACGGGGGTCTGGGCCAAGAGACCCAGTACTTC. Translation: CASSPHGGLGQETQYF.

Ten or more counts support this clonotype. The chain uses TRBV12-3 or TRBV12-4 and TRBJ2-2; D uncertain. The CDR3 totals 16 residues. V lost 1 base and J lost 4, with 13 bases in between. Written as DNA, the CDR3 is TGTGCCAGCAGTTTAGGCGGAGCGTTAAGCACCGGGGAGCTGTTTTTT. It yields the protein CASSLGGALSTGELFF.

The chain carries TRBV18 and TRBJ2-1; D uncertain. The V and J ends lost 4 bases and 3 bases respectively, with 16 bases between them. Germline-derived CDR1 and CDR2 are KGHSH and LQKENI. CDR3 length: 16 amino acids. The CDR3 is CASSLTPSDDYNEQFF. DNA for the CDR3: TGTGCCAGCTCACTAACCCCCAGCGATGACTACAATGAGCAGTTCTTC.

This clonotype has a count of ten or more. The CDR3 bases are TGTGCCAGCACCAGGAGACAATCGGGAAACACCATATATTTT. Its translation: CASTRRQSGNTIYF. V is TRBV2 and J is TRBJ1-3, with D uncertain. Germline CDR1 and CDR2: SNHLY and FYNNEI. The CDR3 is 14 residues long. Trimming removed 7 bases at V and 4 bases at J, with 14 bases between.

A remark on this clonotype: The germline gene is not matched at one end of the junction; a read error may be the cause. The rearrangement links TRBV4-1 to TRBJ1-1; D remains unclear. The CDR3 is made up of 17 amino acids. The germline CDR1 and CDR2 sequences are MGHRA and YSYEKL. The CDR3 DNA reads as TGCGCCAGCAGCCAAGTGGTACAGAGTGATATGAACACTGAAACTTTCTTT. It is translated as CASSQVVQSDMNTETFF.

As concerns this clonotype: One junction end disagrees with the germline gene, perhaps due to a read error. The chain joins TRBV7-9 to TRBJ2-7, with a possible D match to TRBD2 (5 bases). The CDR3 runs 9 residues. CDR1 and CDR2 from the germline V gene are SEHNR and FQNEAQ (reference sequence). CDR3 region: CAIDYGQYF. In DNA form, the CDR3 reads TGTGCCATAGACTACGGGCAGTACTTC. Filled out from reference TRBV7-9 and TRBJ2-7, the complete variable domain reads DTGVSQNPRHKITKRGQNVTFRCDPISEHNRLYWYRQTLGQGPEFLTYFQNEAQLEKSRLLSDRFSAERPKGSFSTLEIQRTEQGDSAMYLCAIDYGQYFGPGTRLTVT.

This clonotype occurred a few times. This rearrangement joins TRBV7-3 to TRBJ2-1; 8 positions agree with TRBD1. The CDR3 spans 15 residues. With V trimmed by 4 bases and J by 5 bases, 7 bases remained unmatched. CDR1 is SGHTA and CDR2 is FQGTGA in the germline V gene. The CDR3 region is CASSSTGVKNNEQFF. The CDR3, as DNA: TGTGCCAGCAGCTCGACAGGGGTCAAAAACAATGAGCAGTTCTTC. Complete variable domain (other parts from reference TRBV7-3 and TRBJ2-1): GAGVSQTPSNKVTEKGKYVELRCDPISGHTALYWYRQSLGQGPEFLIYFQGTGAADDSGLPNDRFFAVRPEGSVSTLKIQRTERGDSAVYLCASSSTGVKNNEQFFGPGTRLTVL.

This clonotype was observed at least ten times. The V and J genes are TRBV28 and TRBJ1-1; TRBD1 is a possible D gene (6 bases). Germline loops: CDR1 MDHEN, CDR2 SYDVKM. Trimming took 1 base from V and 1 from J, leaving 7 bases between them. The CDR3 extends over 14 amino acids. CDR3: CASSLYRENTEAFF. DNA for the CDR3: TGTGCCAGCAGTTTATACAGGGAGAACACTGAAGCTTTCTTT.

This clonotype was seen repeatedly, ten times or more. J is TRBJ2-7 and V is TRBV7-2; 12 nucleotides match TRBD2. The ends lost 5 bases at V and 1 base at J; junction bases unmatched: 12. The CDR3 covers 18 residues. CDR1 is SGHTA, CDR2 FQGNSA, per germline. CDR3 loop: CASSPPPGLAGRSYEQYF. The CDR3 coding sequence is TGTGCCAGCAGCCCCCCGCCGGGACTAGCGGGCAGATCCTACGAGCAGTACTTC.

Regarding this clonotype: This may come from a read error, since a much larger clone is one base off. This rearrangement joins TRBV7-2 to TRBJ2-7; D possibly corresponds to TRBD2 (6 bases). In germline, CDR1 is SGHTA, CDR2 FQGNSA. The germline V and J ends were trimmed by 1 base and 4 bases, with 11 bases remaining between them. The CDR3 covers 14 residues. The CDR3 DNA reads as TGTACCAGCAGCTTAGAGCCAGGGACTTACGAGCAGTACTTC. Its translation: CTSSLEPGTYEQYF.

This clonotype was counted ten times or more. The V gene is TRBV7-2, the J gene TRBJ2-7, with D possibly matching TRBD2 (7 bases). V lost 5 bases and J lost 6, with 14 bases in between. Germline values: CDR1 SGHTA, CDR2 FQGNSA. This CDR3 region has 13 residues. Here the CDR3 DNA reads TGTGCCAGCAGCAATCCCGGGGGGCTCGAGCAGTACTTC. This sequence encodes CASSNPGGLEQYF.

This clonotype appeared many times. The chain carries TRBV18 and TRBJ1-1; weak D call: TRBD1 (6 bases). In germline, CDR1 is KGHSH, CDR2 LQKENI. Trimming took off 0 bases at V and 1 base at J, with 6 bases between the two ends. The CDR3 extends over 14 amino acids. The DNA of the CDR3 is TGTGCCAGCTCACCACCGGGGGCGAACACTGAAGCTTTCTTT. Its protein product is CASSPPGANTEAFF. Variable domain in full (rest from reference TRBV18 and TRBJ1-1): NAGVMQNPRHLVRRRGQEARLRCSPMKGHSHVYWYRQLPEEGLKFMVYLQKENIIDESGMPKERFSAEFPKEGPSILRIQQVVRGDSAAYFCASSPPGANTEAFFGQGTRLTVV.

This clonotype came up many times. The CDR3 DNA is TGTGCCAGCAGCTTAGGGACAGTCTCTGGCTACACCTTC. It codes for CASSLGTVSGYTF. This chain joins TRBV7-9 and TRBJ1-2; the D gene is possibly TRBD1 (6 bases). V was cut by 1 base and J by 7 bases, with 10 bases left in between. The CDR3 is made up of 13 amino acids. In germline, CDR1 is SEHNR, CDR2 FQNEAQ (reference sequence).

This clonotype has ten or more counts. The V gene is TRBV7-9, the J gene TRBJ2-7; D not certain. Germline V CDR1 and CDR2: SEHNR, FQNEAQ (reference sequence). The germline V and J ends were trimmed by 1 base and 5 bases, with 15 bases remaining between them. The CDR3 sequence is 15 residues long. This chain's CDR3 is CASSLGLGPRHEQYF. Here the CDR3 DNA reads TGTGCCAGCAGCTTAGGGCTAGGCCCTCGACACGAGCAGTACTTC.

A few counts support this clonotype. The chain joins TRBV19 to TRBJ1-1; no clear D. The CDR3 length is 14 residues. Germline loops: CDR1 LNHDA, CDR2 SQIVND (reference sequence). Trimming pared 5 bases from V and 1 base from J, leaving 11 bases between. The CDR3 region is CASSDRAANTEAFF. The CDR3 nucleotides are TGTGCCAGTAGTGATCGGGCAGCGAACACTGAAGCTTTCTTT.

The genes are TRBV7-2 and TRBJ2-2; 7 bases line up with TRBD2. CDR1 and CDR2 from the germline V gene are SGHTA and FQGNSA. The CDR3 sequence is 17 residues long. The J segment lost 2 bases and the V segment lost 5 bases, leaving 11 bases of the junction unmatched. This CDR3 reads CASSPLASGFNTGELFF. CDR3 nucleotide sequence: TGTGCCAGCAGCCCCCTTGCTAGCGGTTTTAACACCGGGGAGCTGTTTTTT.

This clonotype has ten or more counts. The DNA of the CDR3 is TGTGCCAGCTGCTCGCCGGAGACCTACGAGCAGTACTTC. Its protein product is CASCSPETYEQYF. The genes are TRBV6-2 or TRBV6-3 and TRBJ2-7; D is ambiguous. Germline loops: CDR1 MNHEY, CDR2 SVGEGT. CDR3 length: 13 residues. V shed 8 bases and J shed 2 bases, with 13 bases lying between them.

The sample holds many counts of this clonotype. The chain carries TRBV7-2 and TRBJ2-3, with D possibly being TRBD1 (5 bases). This CDR3 contains 16 residues. V shed 1 base and J shed 1 base, with 12 bases lying between them. Germline V lookup: CDR1 SGHTA, CDR2 FQGNSA. The CDR3 here is CASSLDQGPGTDTQYF. The CDR3 region has the DNA TGTGCCAGCAGCTTAGACCAGGGCCCTGGCACAGATACGCAGTATTTT. Variable domain in full (rest from reference TRBV7-2 and TRBJ2-3): GAGVSQSPSNKVTEKGKDVELRCDPISGHTALYWYRQSLGQGLEFLIYFQGNSAPDKSGLPSDRFSAERTGGSVSTLTIQRTQQEDSAVYLCASSLDQGPGTDTQYFGPGTRLTVL.

This clonotype was recorded many times. The chain carries TRBV27 and TRBJ2-7; a possible D gene is TRBD1 (6 bases). V was shortened by 6 bases and J by 3 bases, with 12 bases between the two germline ends. This CDR3 has 13 amino acids. CDR1 MNHEY and CDR2 SMNVEV come from the germline V gene (reference sequence). For the CDR3, the DNA is TGTGCCAGCAGAGACAGGCCTTACTACGAGCAGTACTTC. Amino acids: CASRDRPYYEQYF.

This clonotype was observed many times. This rearrangement joins TRBV28 to TRBJ2-7; D remains ambiguous. CDR1 and CDR2 (germline): MDHEN, SYDVKM. V gave up 7 bases and J gave up 2 bases, with 18 bases separating them. CDR3 size: 15 residues. CDR3 coding DNA: TGTGCCAGCACCCAGAGGTGGCAGAGACCCTACGAGCAGTACTTC. Translation: CASTQRWQRPYEQYF.

The chain recombines TRBV29-1 with TRBJ2-7; the D is unclear. This CDR3 contains 12 residues. Germline V gene data show CDR1 as SQVTM and CDR2 as ANQGSEA. V lost 4 bases, J lost 4 bases, and 11 bases lay in between. The DNA for the CDR3 is TGCAGCGTTGTGATAAGGGAATACGAGCAGTACTTC. Translating gives CSVVIREYEQYF.

The rearrangement joins TRBV20-1 to TRBJ2-6; TRBD1 aligns across 10 bases. The V gene end was trimmed by 7 bases and the J gene end by 2 bases; junction bases not matched to a gene: 5. CDR1 DFQATT and CDR2 SNEGSKA come from the germline V gene (reference sequence). This CDR3 has 15 residues. The CDR3 region is CSVSGQGAGANVLTF. The CDR3 coding sequence is TGCAGTGTTAGTGGACAGGGGGCTGGGGCCAACGTCCTGACTTTC.

This clonotype was recorded at least ten times. The J gene is TRBJ2-3, the V gene TRBV20-1, with TRBD2 identical over 11 bases. In germline, CDR1 is DFQATT, CDR2 SNEGSKA (reference sequence). The trim removed 8 bases at V and 0 bases at J, leaving 10 bases unmatched. The CDR3 consists of 16 residues. The CDR3 DNA is TGCAGTCTCCCACGGGGGACTAGCGGTAGCACAGATACGCAGTATTTT. Its protein is CSLPRGTSGSTDTQYF.

Regarding this clonotype: A much larger clonotype is one base distant, so this may be a read error. CDR3 nucleotides: TGTGCCAGCAGCAAACGGGGGGGCGGCACCGGGGAGCTGTTTTTT. Amino acids: CASSKRGGGTGELFF. The gene calls are TRBV7-2 and TRBJ2-2; 8 bases are a match to TRBD2. CDR3 size: 15 residues. The germline CDR1 and CDR2 sequences are SGHTA and FQGNSA. Trimming cost V 5 bases and J 4 bases; bases outside gene matches: 6. The full variable domain, completed using reference TRBV7-2 and TRBJ2-2, is GAGVSQSPSNKVTEKGKDVELRCDPISGHTALYWYRQSLGQGLEFLIYFQGNSAPDKSGLPSDRFSAERTGGSVSTLTIQRTQQEDSAVYLCASSKRGGGTGELFFGEGSRLTVL.

This clonotype was picked up many times. The V call is TRBV28, the J call TRBJ2-1; 10 bases are shared with TRBD2. Losses at the gene ends were 6 bases for V and 8 bases for J; bases not matched to a gene: 13. Germline lookup yields CDR1 MDHEN and CDR2 SYDVKM. This CDR3 spans 16 amino acids. CDR3 coding DNA: TGTGCCAGCAGCCATGGCTCTAGCGGGAGTATCGATGAGCAGTTCTTC. Protein product: CASSHGSSGSIDEQFF. Variable domain in full (rest from reference TRBV28 and TRBJ2-1): DVKVTQSSRYLVKRTGEKVFLECVQDMDHENMFWYRQDPGLGLRLIYFSYDVKMKEKGDIPEGYSVSREKKERFSLILESASTNQTSMYLCASSHGSSGSIDEQFFGPGTRLTVL.